A single sample gave rise to the 24 T cell receptor beta chains below, sequenced in a study of blood T cell repertoires in COVID-19. This table comes from immunoSEQ multiplex PCR, and its TCRdb copy is limited to in-frame clones, with some not included. The sample records almost 300,000 clones, roughly 89% being singletons. Sequenced material: peripheral blood. These receptor sequences come from a woman in her thirties with COVID-19, enrolled during active disease.

The chain is built from TRBV2 and TRBJ1-6; 9 nucleotides align to TRBD1. This CDR3 has 15 amino acids. CDR1 and CDR2 (germline): SNHLY, FYNNEI. V gave up 3 bases and J gave up 8 bases; unmatched junction bases: 5. The CDR3 sequence: CASSEDRGIDSPLHF. CDR3 DNA: TGTGCCAGCAGTGAGGACAGGGGAATAGATTCACCCCTCCACTTT.

This sequence joins TRBV27 and TRBJ2-7; 11 nucleotides agree with TRBD2. V gave up 8 bases and J gave up 4 bases; unmatched junction bases: 7. This CDR3 comprises 14 residues. CDR1 MNHEY and CDR2 SMNVEV come from the germline V gene (reference sequence). In DNA form, the CDR3 reads TGTGCCAGCGGCGTAGCGGGGGGGCAATACGAGCAGTACTTC. Encoded protein: CASGVAGGQYEQYF.

The chain combines TRBV4-1 with TRBJ2-3, with a possible D match to TRBD2 (7 bases). V was cut by 7 bases and J by 2 bases, with 16 bases left in between. From germline, CDR1 is MGHRA and CDR2 YSYEKL. The CDR3 runs 15 residues. The CDR3 region has the DNA TGCGCCAGCACCCCGAGGGGGGGACCCACAGATACGCAGTATTTT. Translating gives CASTPRGGPTDTQYF.

V gene TRBV10-3 combines with J gene TRBJ2-7; no definite D call. V was pared by 0 bases and J by 5 bases, with 11 bases between. The CDR3 consists of 14 residues. Germline CDR1 ENHRY, CDR2 SYGVKD. The CDR3 coding sequence is TGTGCCATCAGTGAGTCAGTGCAGTCGAACGAGCAGTACTTC. Translating it yields CAISESVQSNEQYF.

The rearrangement joins TRBV5-1 to TRBJ2-1; D possibly corresponds to TRBD1 (5 bases). The CDR3 contains 14 residues. CDR1 and CDR2 from the germline V gene are SGHRS and YFSETQ. With 4 bases removed from V and 1 base from J, the gap between germline ends came to 9 bases. CDR3 DNA: TGCGCCAGCAGCCTGACAGATTCCTACAATGAGCAGTTCTTC. It yields the protein CASSLTDSYNEQFF.

Only a few counts were recorded for this clone. This sequence joins TRBV25-1 and TRBJ1-1; the D is unclear. Deletions cut 5 bases from V and 4 bases from J, with 14 bases between. Per the germline V gene, CDR1 is MGHDK and CDR2 is SYGVNS. CDR3 length: 14 amino acids. This CDR3 is CASSSGGRTTEAFF. The CDR3 DNA is TGTGCCAGCAGTTCGGGAGGAAGGACCACTGAAGCTTTCTTT.

A single count supports this clone. The gene calls are TRBV6-5 and TRBJ2-1; 9 nucleotides line up with TRBD2. V dropped 0 bases and J dropped 10; count of bases not matched to a gene: 7. Germline V gene sequence: CDR1 MNHEY, CDR2 SVGAGI. The CDR3 loop spans 15 amino acids. The CDR3 reads CASSYSPTSGWEQFF. In nucleotides, the CDR3 is TGTGCCAGCAGTTACTCCCCGACTAGCGGTTGGGAGCAGTTCTTC.

This clone occurred once. V gene TRBV2 combines with J gene TRBJ1-2; TRBD1 agrees at 10 bases. The germline gives CDR1 SNHLY, CDR2 FYNNEI. V trimming: 5 bases; J trimming: 8 bases; junction bases outside the gene matches: 8. CDR3 size: 14 residues. CDR3 DNA sequence: TGTGCCAGCAGTTATACCGGGACAGGGGCCGGCTACACCTTC. Encoded protein: CASSYTGTGAGYTF.

On this clone: Different DNA sequences within this sample yield the same CDR3. The J gene is TRBJ2-3, the V gene TRBV5-1; possibly TRBD1 for D (5 bases). The germline gives CDR1 SGHRS, CDR2 YFSETQ. This CDR3 is built from 14 residues. V shed 1 base and J shed 0 bases, with 6 bases lying between them. The CDR3 nucleotides read TGCGCCAGCAGCTTGCAGGGTAGCACAGATACGCAGTATTTT. This translates into CASSLQGSTDTQYF.

A few counts support this clone. V is TRBV5-1 and J is TRBJ2-5, with a tentative D call TRBD1 (7 bases). Trimming left V 0 bases short and J 5 bases short, with 14 bases between. CDR1 is SGHRS, CDR2 YFSETQ, per germline. This CDR3 comprises 15 residues. The CDR3 loop reads CASSLERSGGETQYF. CDR3 bases: TGCGCCAGCAGCTTGGAAAGGTCAGGGGGGGAGACCCAGTACTTC. Using reference TRBV5-1 and TRBJ2-5 for the parts outside the CDR3, the full variable domain is KAGVTQTPRYLIKTRGQQVTLSCSPISGHRSVSWYQQTPGQGLQFLFEYFSETQRNKGNFPGRFSGRQFSNSRSEMNVSTLELGDSALYLCASSLERSGGETQYFGPGTRLLVL.

This clone has a single count. The chain employs TRBV10-2 and TRBJ1-5; D is uncertain. The CDR3 is made up of 13 amino acids. The ends were cut back, 7 bases at V and 0 bases at J, with 7 bases in the middle. Germline V gene sequence: CDR1 WSHSY, CDR2 SAAADI. The CDR3 DNA reads TGCGCCAGCACCGCCTATAGCAATCAGCCCCAGCATTTT. Translating gives CASTAYSNQPQHF.

This clone was seen a few times. The chain links TRBV6-5 to TRBJ1-3; a weak D match, TRBD1 (6 bases). V gave up 2 bases and J gave up 4 bases, with 12 bases separating them. This CDR3 spans 15 amino acids. In germline, CDR1 is MNHEY, CDR2 SVGAGI. This CDR3 reads CASSYGPGQGNTIYF. CDR3 nucleotide sequence: TGTGCCAGCAGTTACGGCCCGGGACAAGGAAACACCATATATTTT.

The chain links TRBV18 to TRBJ2-7; 10 positions match TRBD1. Germline CDR1 and CDR2: KGHSH and LQKENI. The CDR3 sequence is 13 residues long. The ends lost 5 bases at V and 3 bases at J; junction bases unmatched: 1. CDR3 DNA sequence: TGTGCCAGCTCATGGGACAGGGGCTACGAGCAGTACTTC. Its translation is CASSWDRGYEQYF.

J is TRBJ2-7 and V is TRBV4-1; 11 positions agree with TRBD2. The CDR3 has 16 amino acids. The ends lost 1 base at V and 0 bases at J; junction bases unmatched: 2. Germline V gene data show CDR1 as MGHRA and CDR2 as YSYEKL. The CDR3 nucleotides read TGCGCCAGCAGCCAAGGACTAGCGGGGCGCTCCTACGAGCAGTACTTC. Protein product: CASSQGLAGRSYEQYF.

The chain employs TRBV6-6 and TRBJ1-5, with TRBD1 identical over 12 bases. There are 16 residues in the CDR3. CDR1 and CDR2 (germline): MNHNY, SVGAGI (reference sequence). The trim removed 5 bases at V and 6 bases at J, leaving 8 bases unmatched. CDR3 protein: CASSLRDRGPSQPQHF. CDR3 in DNA: TGTGCCAGCAGTCTCCGGGACAGGGGGCCGAGTCAGCCCCAGCATTTT.

This chain links TRBV5-1 with TRBJ1-1; 8 bases are shared with TRBD1. The V gene end was trimmed by 0 bases and the J gene end by 1 base; junction bases not matched to a gene: 11. In germline, CDR1 is SGHRS, CDR2 YFSETQ. The CDR3 has 18 amino acids. The CDR3 sequence: CASSLARTGRGRNTEAFF. The DNA of the CDR3 is TGCGCCAGCAGCTTGGCCAGGACAGGGAGAGGACGGAACACTGAAGCTTTCTTT.

The chain uses TRBV19 and TRBJ1-1; possible D gene TRBD1, 6 bases. Trimming stripped 6 bases from V and 0 bases from J, with 11 bases between. The CDR3 sequence is 14 residues long. Germline V gives CDR1 LNHDA, CDR2 SQIVND (reference sequence). CDR3 in DNA: TGTGCCAGTAGATCAGGGGTCATGAACACTGAAGCTTTCTTT. Amino acids: CASRSGVMNTEAFF. The complete variable domain, with remaining parts taken from reference TRBV19 and TRBJ1-1, reads DGGITQSPKYLFRKEGQNVTLSCEQNLNHDAMYWYRQDPGQGLRLIYYSQIVNDFQKGDIAEGYSVSREKKESFPLTVTSAQKNPTAFYLCASRSGVMNTEAFFGQGTRLTVV.

The chain carries TRBV7-8 and TRBJ2-3, with unresolved D. CDR1 and CDR2 (germline): SGHVS, FQNEAQ. This CDR3 comprises 12 residues. V was clipped by 4 bases and J by 2 bases, with 4 bases between them. CDR3: CASSSVTDTQYF. CDR3 coding DNA: TGTGCCAGCAGCTCAGTCACAGATACGCAGTATTTT.

The chain links TRBV24-1 to TRBJ1-2; 9 bases are shared with TRBD1. Germline V gene data show CDR1 as KGHDR and CDR2 as SFDVKD. J lost 6 bases, V lost 2 bases, and 3 bases had no gene match. The CDR3 covers 14 residues. The CDR3 sequence is CATSDSDRGHGYTF. The CDR3 bases are TGTGCCACCAGTGATTCGGACAGGGGACATGGCTACACCTTC.

The V call is TRBV3-1 (or the pseudogene TRBV3-2), the J call TRBJ2-3; a possible D gene is TRBD1 (6 bases). Trimming took 7 bases from V and 2 from J, leaving 10 bases between them. This CDR3 contains 13 residues. CDR1 is LGHDT and CDR2 is YNNKEL in the germline V gene (reference sequence). The CDR3 here is CASTGQITDTQYF. Written as DNA, the CDR3 is TGTGCCAGCACAGGACAGATCACAGATACGCAGTATTTT.

The V call is TRBV19, the J call TRBJ1-2, with D possibly being TRBD1 (5 bases). CDR1 is LNHDA and CDR2 is SQIVND in the germline V gene (reference sequence). The CDR3 has 13 residues. V was cut by 5 bases and J by 5 bases, with 12 bases left in between. The CDR3 here is CASSWGEGYGYTF. The CDR3 DNA is TGTGCCAGTAGTTGGGGGGAAGGGTATGGCTACACCTTC.

The sample holds a few counts of this clone. This chain connects TRBV18 to TRBJ2-6; TRBD1 is a possible D gene (5 bases). The CDR3 covers 18 residues. CDR1 is KGHSH and CDR2 is LQKENI in the germline V gene. Trimming removed 3 bases at V and 0 bases at J, with 15 bases between. The CDR3 DNA follows: TGTGCCAGCTCACCTGGGGCAGGGTTCTACTCTGGGGCCAACGTCCTGACTTTC. As protein: CASSPGAGFYSGANVLTF. Based on the CDR3 plus reference TRBV18 and TRBJ2-6, the full variable domain is NAGVMQNPRHLVRRRGQEARLRCSPMKGHSHVYWYRQLPEEGLKFMVYLQKENIIDESGMPKERFSAEFPKEGPSILRIQQVVRGDSAAYFCASSPGAGFYSGANVLTFGAGSRLTVL.

DNA for the CDR3: TGTGCCAGCAGTAACAGGGGGACGGAGACCCAGTACTTC. Its translation: CASSNRGTETQYF. V and J are TRBV6-5 and TRBJ2-5; TRBD1 matches 8 bases. This CDR3 has 13 residues. The germline CDR1 and CDR2 sequences are MNHEY and SVGAGI. V lost 5 bases to trimming and J lost 5 bases; unmatched junction nucleotides: 4.

This clone was seen a handful of times. The rearrangement uses TRBV2 and TRBJ1-4; TRBD1 is a possible D gene (5 bases). The CDR3 loop spans 13 amino acids. Germline V gives CDR1 SNHLY, CDR2 FYNNEI. V was trimmed by 6 bases and J by 12 bases, leaving 17 bases between them. The CDR3 is CASRTTGYGELFF. The CDR3 DNA sequence: TGTGCCAGCAGAACTACAGGATATGGGGAACTGTTTTTT.